The 29 T cell receptor beta chains reported below all come from one sample, sequenced in a study of PD-1 blockade in mismatch repair-deficient tumors. Clones were sequenced by immunoSEQ multiplex PCR, and TCRdb holds only the in-frame ones, with some missing. The sample includes 65,000 to 80,000 clones, almost 80% seen only once; the top ten take approximately 5%. This specimen consisted of peripheral blood, obtained 2 weeks after starting pembrolizumab. These receptors were taken from an adult with mismatch repair-deficient cancer.

V and J are TRBV5-1 and TRBJ2-1, with D tentatively TRBD1 (6 bases). Germline CDR1 reads SGHRS; CDR2 reads YFSETQ. The CDR3 sequence is 14 residues long. Trimming pared 4 bases from V and 0 bases from J, leaving 8 bases between. DNA of the CDR3: TGCGCCAGCAGCGAAGGGGGCTCCTACAATGAGCAGTTCTTC. It translates to CASSEGGSYNEQFF.

The V and J genes are TRBV28 and TRBJ1-1; 7 positions match TRBD1. CDR1 is MDHEN, CDR2 SYDVKM, per germline. The CDR3 consists of 12 residues. With V trimmed by 4 bases and J by 8 bases, 4 bases remained unmatched. CDR3 region: CASSSQGGEAFF. CDR3 DNA: TGTGCCAGCAGTTCCCAGGGGGGGGAAGCTTTCTTT.

The rearrangement uses TRBV4-1 and TRBJ2-3, with TRBD1 identical over 10 bases. The length of the CDR3 is 17 residues. The V and J ends lost 2 bases and 2 bases, in that order; junction bases with no gene match: 7. Germline lookup yields CDR1 MGHRA and CDR2 YSYEKL. CDR3 protein: CASSQNLGTGVTDTQYF. The CDR3 DNA is TGCGCCAGCAGCCAAAATCTAGGGACAGGGGTCACAGATACGCAGTATTTT.

The count of this clone is one. The rearrangement joins TRBV6-5 to TRBJ1-5; weak D call: TRBD1 (5 bases). Trimming stripped 6 bases from V and 5 bases from J, with 14 bases between. This CDR3 has 14 amino acids. Germline V lookup: CDR1 MNHEY, CDR2 SVGAGI. CDR3 in DNA: TGTGCCAGCAGCTGGGGGAGGGAGGATCAGCCCCAGCATTTT. It is translated as CASSWGREDQPQHF.

This sequence joins TRBV5-1 and TRBJ2-2, with 7 bases aligning to TRBD1. The germline V gene encodes CDR1 SGHRS and CDR2 YFSETQ. There are 13 residues in the CDR3. J lost 6 bases, V lost 7 bases, and 6 bases had no gene match. The CDR3 DNA reads as TGCGCCAGCCAGGGGGTATTGTCCGGGGAGCTGTTTTTT. This codes for CASQGVLSGELFF.

This sequence joins TRBV9 and TRBJ2-3; D ambiguous. Trimming cost V 1 base and J 2 bases, with 5 bases left between them. The CDR3 length is 13 residues. In germline, CDR1 is SGDLS, CDR2 YYNGEE. CDR3 DNA: TGTGCCAGCAGCGTACAAATCACAGATACGCAGTATTTT. Its protein is CASSVQITDTQYF.

V is TRBV5-1 and J is TRBJ2-5; 11 bases are shared with TRBD1. The CDR3 has 17 amino acids. V lost 2 bases, J lost 2 bases, and 8 bases stayed unmatched. The germline gives CDR1 SGHRS, CDR2 YFSETQ. CDR3 residues: CASSFSVGTGGQETQYF. The CDR3 DNA follows: TGCGCCAGCAGCTTTTCGGTCGGGACAGGGGGTCAAGAGACCCAGTACTTC.

The chain has TRBV23-1 and TRBJ2-2, with TRBD1 as a possible D gene (6 bases). TRBV23-1 is placed among ORFs of uncertain function. Trimming removed 1 base at V and 0 bases at J, with 18 bases between. This CDR3 is 19 amino acids long. CDR3 coding DNA: TGCGCCAGCAGTCAATTGGGGACAAGGGGTCCTCCGAACACCGGGGAGCTGTTTTTT. Protein sequence: CASSQLGTRGPPNTGELFF.

The chain links TRBV6-1 to TRBJ1-5; 7 positions match TRBD1. Germline V gene sequence: CDR1 MNHNS, CDR2 SASEGT. CDR3 size: 15 residues. Trimming took 4 bases from V and 2 from J; bases not matched to a gene: 5. The DNA of the CDR3 is TGTGCCAGCAGTGCCGGGACAGATGGCAATCAGCCCCAGCATTTT. Protein sequence: CASSAGTDGNQPQHF.

The CDR3 region is CASSDGQGGYEAFF. As DNA, the CDR3 is TGTGCCAGCAGCGACGGACAGGGGGGTTATGAAGCTTTCTTT. The chain has TRBV7-9 and TRBJ1-1, with 10 bases that match TRBD1. The length of the CDR3 is 14 residues. Germline-derived CDR1 and CDR2 are SEHNR and FQNEAQ (reference sequence). V lost 5 bases and J lost 7; bases outside the gene matches: 7.

The chain employs TRBV11-2 and TRBJ1-2; D may be TRBD1 (6 bases). The CDR3 is 14 residues long. V was clipped by 5 bases and J by 1 base, with 11 bases between them. Germline V gene lookup returns CDR1 SGHAT and CDR2 FQNNGV. In nucleotides, the CDR3 is TGTGCCAGCAGCCCAGACAGGCTTAACTATGGCTACACCTTC. Its protein product is CASSPDRLNYGYTF.

The table lists this clone with a few counts. The chain joins TRBV30 to TRBJ2-7; D is perhaps TRBD1 (5 bases). V was clipped by 1 base and J by 0 bases, with 22 bases between them. CDR1 is GTSNPN and CDR2 is SVGIG in the germline V gene (reference sequence). The CDR3 has 18 amino acids. DNA for the CDR3: TGTGCCTGGAGTGCGAAAGGACACTCTAGAACAAGCTCCTACGAGCAGTACTTC. Translated: CAWSAKGHSRTSSYEQYF.

The gene calls are TRBV30 and TRBJ1-5; no clear D. The CDR3 covers 13 residues. V was cut by 2 bases and J by 4 bases, with 9 bases left in between. CDR1 and CDR2 from the germline V gene are GTSNPN and SVGIG (reference sequence). The CDR3 loop reads CAWSRADNQPQHF. The CDR3, as DNA: TGTGCCTGGAGTAGGGCAGATAATCAGCCCCAGCATTTT.

CDR3 residues: CASSTEATGGTQYF. The CDR3, as DNA: TGTGCCAGTAGTACCGAGGCCACGGGGGGTACGCAGTATTTT. The rearrangement links TRBV19 to TRBJ2-3; 7 bases align to TRBD2. The CDR3 is 14 amino acids. The germline V gene encodes CDR1 LNHDA and CDR2 SQIVND (reference sequence). V dropped 4 bases and J dropped 8; count of bases not matched to a gene: 9.

V and J are TRBV6-1 and TRBJ1-5; no definite D call. The CDR3 covers 13 residues. V lost 3 bases and J 8 bases, leaving 11 bases between the germline ends. Germline assignment: CDR1 MNHNS and CDR2 SASEGT. For the CDR3, the DNA is TGTGCCAGCAGTGACGGGGAGGGAAAGCCCCAGCATTTT. Translating it yields CASSDGEGKPQHF.

This chain connects TRBV7-3 to TRBJ2-5; 7 positions match TRBD2. TRBJ2-7 explains the end of the DNA better; the J call may be wrong. The CDR3 is 15 amino acids. Germline CDR1 reads SGHTA; CDR2 reads FQGTGA. DNA of the CDR3: TGTGCCAGCAGCTTATGGCCGGGGGGAAGTTACGAGCAGTACTTC. It codes for CASSLWPGGSYEQYF.

This chain links TRBV9 with TRBJ2-1, with D unclear. V was shortened by 4 bases and J by 1 base, with 15 bases between the two germline ends. The germline V gene has CDR1 SGDLS and CDR2 YYNGEE. CDR3 length: 16 amino acids. The CDR3 region is CASSPQSARSYNEQFF. The CDR3 DNA sequence: TGTGCCAGCAGCCCCCAGTCGGCCCGGTCCTACAATGAGCAGTTCTTC.

This chain connects TRBV19 to TRBJ2-1; 10 bases agree with TRBD2. Looked up from germline, CDR1 is LNHDA and CDR2 is SQIVND (reference sequence). V was pared by 7 bases and J by 7 bases, with 4 bases of the junction left unmatched. The CDR3 length is 13 residues. This chain's CDR3 is CASKLAGTNEQFF. The CDR3 DNA follows: TGTGCCAGTAAACTAGCGGGGACGAATGAGCAGTTCTTC.

This clone was recorded only once. V usage is TRBV5-1 and J usage is TRBJ2-2, with 15 bases fitting TRBD2. The CDR3 consists of 17 residues. CDR1 is SGHRS, CDR2 YFSETQ, per germline. The ends lost 5 bases at V and 5 bases at J; junction bases unmatched: 7. The CDR3 is CASSLSGTSGRTGELFF. CDR3 sequence (DNA): TGCGCCAGCAGTCTATCCGGGACTAGCGGGAGGACCGGGGAGCTGTTTTTT.

This clone was recorded a few times. The chain carries TRBV15 and TRBJ2-2; a weak D match, TRBD2 (5 bases). Trimming left V 0 bases short and J 6 bases short, with 14 bases between. Germline CDR1 reads LNHNV; CDR2 reads YYDKDF (reference sequence). The CDR3 is 16 residues long. The CDR3, as DNA: TGTGCCACCAGCAGAGATGGGAGCAAAATTTCCGGGGAGCTGTTTTTT. The encoded protein is CATSRDGSKISGELFF.

The chain uses TRBV5-6 and TRBJ1-2, with D unresolved. Germline CDR1 is SGHDT and CDR2 is YYEEEE. This CDR3 is 13 amino acids long. V was pared by 5 bases and J by 4 bases, with 12 bases between. The CDR3 spells CASSTSTFYGYTF. The CDR3 DNA follows: TGTGCCAGCAGTACTTCTACTTTCTATGGCTACACCTTC.

In its sample, this clone ranks as large. V gene TRBV5-6 combines with J gene TRBJ2-7; D is unresolved. Germline V lookup: CDR1 SGHDT, CDR2 YYEEEE. V lost 3 bases and J lost 6, with 13 bases in between. There are 13 residues in the CDR3. The CDR3 nucleotides are TGTGCCAGCAGCTGGCCCTCGGGTGGCGAGCAGTACTTC. It specifies CASSWPSGGEQYF.

The gene calls are TRBV9 and TRBJ2-3; D might be TRBD1 (5 bases). Germline CDR1 reads SGDLS; CDR2 reads YYNGEE. The V gene lost 2 bases and the J gene lost 3 bases, with 7 bases spanning the gap. CDR3 length: 13 amino acids. This CDR3 is CASSVGPTDTQYF. The CDR3 region has the DNA TGTGCCAGCAGCGTGGGGCCGACAGATACGCAGTATTTT.

This chain uses TRBV27 with TRBJ2-1; 9 nucleotides line up with TRBD1. V gave up 5 bases and J gave up 1 base; unmatched junction bases: 9. The CDR3 runs to 17 residues. Germline V gene data show CDR1 as MNHEY and CDR2 as SMNVEV (reference sequence). The CDR3 protein is CASSTPGQGTSYNEQFF. The CDR3 nucleotides read TGTGCCAGCAGTACCCCGGGACAGGGTACATCCTACAATGAGCAGTTCTTC.

CDR3 in amino acids: CASSLFTGGYGVETQYF. As DNA, the CDR3 is TGTGCCAGCAGCTTGTTCACGGGAGGTTACGGTGTAGAGACCCAGTACTTC. V usage is TRBV5-6 and J usage is TRBJ2-5, with TRBD2 identical over 7 bases. Per germline, CDR1 SGHDT and CDR2 YYEEEE. The CDR3 is made up of 17 amino acids. After removal of 1 base from V and 4 bases from J, the junction contained 13 bases not matched to a gene.

CDR3 nucleotides: TGTGCCAGCAGCTTACCGGGACTAGCGCCCCATGAGCAGTTCTTC. It is translated as CASSLPGLAPHEQFF. The gene calls are TRBV7-6 and TRBJ2-1; 10 nucleotides agree with TRBD2. Losses at the gene ends were 2 bases for V and 8 bases for J; bases not matched to a gene: 6. This CDR3 region has 15 residues. Germline CDR1 and CDR2: SGHVS and FNYEAQ.

The V call is TRBV27, the J call TRBJ2-7; D unresolved. This CDR3 is 13 amino acids long. Trimming stripped 4 bases from V and 4 bases from J, with 11 bases between. CDR1 is MNHEY and CDR2 is SMNVEV in the germline V gene (reference sequence). In DNA, the CDR3 is TGTGCCAGCAGTTCCCTCCCCTCTTACGAGCAGTACTTC. Translating it yields CASSSLPSYEQYF.

The J gene is TRBJ1-3, the V gene TRBV5-5; D not certain. The CDR3 covers 15 residues. Germline-derived CDR1 and CDR2 are SGHKS and YYEKEE (reference sequence). The V and J ends lost 4 bases and 0 bases respectively, with 11 bases between them. For the CDR3, the DNA is TGTGCCAGCAGCCCCGGCAGGTCCTCTGGAAACACCATATATTTT. It codes for CASSPGRSSGNTIYF.

This chain uses TRBV7-3 with TRBJ2-7; 7 bases fit TRBD1. CDR1 and CDR2 (germline): SGHTA, FQGTGA. Trimming cost V 5 bases and J 7 bases; bases outside gene matches: 14. The CDR3 totals 15 residues. The CDR3 loop is CASSGKGTAYGEQYF. The CDR3, as DNA: TGTGCCAGCAGCGGAAAGGGGACAGCATATGGGGAGCAGTACTTC.